This TCR beta chain was documented in a study of patients and donors after allogeneic stem cell transplantation. Via MiXCR, TCRdb re-called the RT-PCR reads, giving one row per CDR3 protein. The sample gives 400,000 to 500,000 distinct CDR3 sequences, approximately 16% of which show up once; around 7.9% is in the top ten. Trimming at V came to 5 bases and at J to 5 bases, leaving 9 bases not matched to a gene. Germline-derived CDR1 and CDR2 are SGHRS and YFSETQ. This CDR3 region has 14 residues. The TCR was taken from a human donor who was either an allogeneic HSCT recipient or a stem cell or donor lymphocyte infusion donor (not recorded which). It is not recorded whose cells these are; they may come from a transplant donor. Sample: blood, either unsorted or a sorted T cell fraction (not recorded which). This chain uses TRBV5-1 with TRBJ1-1; 7 positions agree with TRBD1. Here the CDR3 DNA reads TGCGCCAGCAGAGGTCCAGGGGGAGTAACTGAAGCTTTCTTT. Translating it yields CASRGPGGVTEAFF.